This entry lists 30 T cell receptor beta chains sequenced from one sample in a study of T cell responses to AZD1222 COVID-19 vaccine. Profiling relied on immunoSEQ multiplex PCR, and the TCRdb table lists in-frame clones only, not all of them. This table has roughly 120,000 clones, about 88% appearing once. The sequences come from peripheral blood, collected on day 0 of AZD1222 vaccination. Every receptor here comes from an adult in good health.

As DNA, the CDR3 is TGTGCCAGCAGAAACAGAGGGGAGCTGTTTTTT. The encoded protein is CASRNRGELFF. The chain links TRBV3-1 (or the pseudogene TRBV3-2) to TRBJ2-2; D unclear. V gave up 6 bases and J gave up 8 bases, with 7 bases separating them. The CDR3 spans 11 residues. The germline V gene has CDR1 LGHDT and CDR2 YNNKEL (reference sequence).

This chain links TRBV28 with TRBJ1-1; D ambiguous. The CDR3 extends over 12 amino acids. Trimming cost V 7 bases and J 10 bases, with 16 bases left between them. CDR1 and CDR2 from the germline V gene are MDHEN and SYDVKM. The CDR3 DNA reads TGTGCCAGCAAACGTTTCAGGCAGGCAGCTTTCTTT. Translation gives CASKRFRQAAFF.

CDR3 in DNA: TGTGCCTGGAGTGTACTAGCGGGACACTCAGATACGCAGTATTTT. Translation gives CAWSVLAGHSDTQYF. J is TRBJ2-3 and V is TRBV30; TRBD2 matches 10 bases. V was clipped by 0 bases and J by 4 bases; unmatched bases: 4. The CDR3 is 15 amino acids. Germline loops: CDR1 GTSNPN, CDR2 SVGIG (reference sequence).

The chain joins TRBV3-1 (or the pseudogene TRBV3-2) to TRBJ2-1; 9 positions agree with TRBD2. The CDR3 runs to 16 residues. V shed 2 bases, J shed 6 bases, and the junction held 8 bases outside the gene matches. Germline V gene lookup returns CDR1 LGHDT and CDR2 YNNKEL (reference sequence). This CDR3 is CASSQLSGSPVNEQFF. CDR3 nucleotide sequence: TGTGCCAGCAGCCAACTTAGCGGGAGCCCCGTCAATGAGCAGTTCTTC.

This clone was observed a few times. The rearrangement uses TRBV5-1 and TRBJ2-3; 8 bases are a match to TRBD2. V lost 4 bases to trimming and J lost 3 bases; unmatched junction nucleotides: 13. The CDR3 runs 17 residues. CDR1 SGHRS and CDR2 YFSETQ come from the germline V gene. The CDR3 coding sequence is TGCGCCAGCAGCCTCCTACTAAGCGGGAGTGGGACAGATACGCAGTATTTT. It is translated as CASSLLLSGSGTDTQYF.

CDR3 protein: CAISAGVSSYEQYF. The CDR3 nucleotides read TGTGCCATCAGTGCAGGGGTTAGCTCCTACGAGCAGTACTTC. The chain links TRBV10-3 to TRBJ2-7, with D possibly being TRBD1 (6 bases). Trimming removed 4 bases from V and 0 bases from J, with 10 bases in between. From germline, CDR1 is ENHRY and CDR2 SYGVKD. CDR3 length: 14 residues.

This chain joins TRBV6-5 and TRBJ2-2, with 7 positions matching TRBD2. The CDR3 runs to 12 residues. The V gene's germline CDR1 is MNHEY and CDR2 SVGAGI. Germline trimming cut 8 bases from V and 7 bases from J; bases unmatched to any gene: 4. CDR3 nucleotide sequence: TGTGCCAGCGTTGGCGGGGGCGGGGAGCTGTTTTTT. It specifies CASVGGGGELFF.

The chain is built from TRBV4-2 and TRBJ2-5; TRBD2 agrees at 9 bases. The CDR3 covers 15 residues. Germline values: CDR1 LGHNA, CDR2 YNFKEQ. The trim removed 3 bases at V and 5 bases at J, leaving 7 bases unmatched. The chain's CDR3 is CASSHPGTSLETQYF. The CDR3 nucleotides are TGTGCCAGCAGCCACCCCGGGACTAGCCTTGAGACCCAGTACTTC.

The chain joins TRBV11-2 to TRBJ2-1; 11 bases fit TRBD2. Germline CDR1 and CDR2: SGHAT and FQNNGV. The CDR3 sequence is 14 residues long. The J segment lost 7 bases and the V segment lost 1 base, leaving 0 bases of the junction unmatched. Here the CDR3 DNA reads TGTGCCAGCAGCTTAGGGACTAGCGGGAATGAGCAGTTCTTC. This gives the protein CASSLGTSGNEQFF.

V usage is TRBV3-1 (or the pseudogene TRBV3-2) and J usage is TRBJ1-1, with D unclear. Between the trimmed V and J ends, which lost 4 bases and 2 bases, there was a span of 5 bases. CDR1 and CDR2 (germline): LGHDT, YNNKEL (reference sequence). This CDR3 has 12 residues. CDR3 amino acids: CASSLLNTEAFF. The DNA for the CDR3 is TGTGCCAGCAGCCTTCTCAACACTGAAGCTTTCTTT.

The chain is built from TRBV9 and TRBJ2-5, with D perhaps TRBD2 (6 bases). Germline CDR1 reads SGDLS; CDR2 reads YYNGEE. The CDR3 totals 14 residues. Trimming stripped 4 bases from V and 2 bases from J, with 12 bases between. CDR3 coding DNA: TGTGCCAGCAGCCCGCGGGACTTTCAAGAGACCCAGTACTTC. The encoded protein is CASSPRDFQETQYF.

The rearrangement uses TRBV12-3 or TRBV12-4 and TRBJ1-2; D is uncertain. There are 11 residues in the CDR3. V shed 4 bases and J shed 7 bases, with 7 bases lying between them. The CDR3 nucleotides are TGTGCCAGCAGTTCCGGTCTTGGCTACACCTTC. It translates to CASSSGLGYTF.

The chain employs TRBV10-3 and TRBJ1-3; no clear D gene. CDR1 is ENHRY and CDR2 is SYGVKD in the germline V gene. The CDR3 spans 14 residues. V gave up 7 bases and J gave up 0 bases, with 10 bases separating them. The CDR3 protein is CAIMRLLSGNTIYF. The CDR3 DNA reads as TGTGCCATCATGCGCCTGCTCTCTGGAAACACCATATATTTT.

V and J are TRBV28 and TRBJ2-4, with D unclear. CDR1 is MDHEN and CDR2 is SYDVKM in the germline V gene. CDR3 length: 16 amino acids. V was pared by 3 bases and J by 1 base, with 13 bases between. The DNA of the CDR3 is TGTGCCAGCAGTTTGCACCAATCGCACGCCAAAAACATTCAGTACTTC. This gives the protein CASSLHQSHAKNIQYF.

The V and J genes are TRBV29-1 and TRBJ2-5, with 7 bases that match TRBD1. The junction had 10 bases not matched to a gene; V was cut back by 7 bases and J by 5 bases. Germline lookup yields CDR1 SQVTM and CDR2 ANQGSEA. The CDR3 sequence is 13 residues long. The CDR3 DNA follows: TGCAGCGCGCCGGGACAGAGCCTGGAGACCCAGTACTTC. Protein sequence: CSAPGQSLETQYF. The full variable domain, in which reference TRBV29-1 and TRBJ2-5 provide the parts outside the CDR3, is SAVISQKPSRDICQRGTSLTIQCQVDSQVTMMFWYRQQPGQSLTLIATANQGSEATYESGFVIDKFPISRPNLTFSTLTVSNMSPEDSSIYLCSAPGQSLETQYFGPGTRLLVL.

The chain employs TRBV9 and TRBJ2-2; D gene ambiguous. This CDR3 has 14 residues. Trimming took 0 bases from V and 5 from J, leaving 8 bases between them. Germline V gene sequence: CDR1 SGDLS, CDR2 YYNGEE. The CDR3 sequence is CASSVDGRTGELFF. The DNA for the CDR3 is TGTGCCAGCAGCGTAGACGGGCGAACCGGGGAGCTGTTTTTT.

The chain is built from TRBV7-9 and TRBJ2-7, with TRBD1 matching over 9 bases. The CDR3 length is 17 residues. Germline V gene data show CDR1 as SEHNR and CDR2 as FQNEAQ (reference sequence). Losses at the gene ends were 7 bases for V and 4 bases for J; bases not matched to a gene: 17. The CDR3 DNA is TGTGCCAGCACCTCCCAGGGGACCGGGACAGGGAAGTACGAGCAGTACTTC. It translates to CASTSQGTGTGKYEQYF.

The chain links TRBV19 to TRBJ2-1; D gene ambiguous. Germline CDR1 and CDR2: LNHDA and SQIVND (reference sequence). Trimming took off 3 bases at V and 4 bases at J, with 13 bases between the two ends. The CDR3 runs 15 residues. CDR3 protein: CASSIDLTAYNEQFF. CDR3 DNA: TGTGCCAGTAGTATCGATCTCACAGCATACAATGAGCAGTTCTTC.

The chain uses TRBV19 and TRBJ1-4; D ambiguous. Germline CDR1 and CDR2: LNHDA and SQIVND (reference sequence). CDR3 length: 13 amino acids. The V end lost 3 bases, the J end lost 8 bases, and 10 bases lay between the germline ends. The CDR3 nucleotides are TGTGCCAGTAGTATCACGGGGTTGGAAAAACTGTTTTTT. Encoded protein: CASSITGLEKLFF.

The gene calls are TRBV5-1 and TRBJ1-6; D not certain. Germline CDR1 SGHRS, CDR2 YFSETQ. V shed 4 bases and J shed 7 bases, with 18 bases lying between them. The CDR3 extends over 16 amino acids. The CDR3 sequence is CASSLTPGVGNSPLHF. CDR3 in DNA: TGCGCCAGCAGCCTGACCCCAGGTGTAGGGAATTCACCCCTCCACTTT.

This chain joins TRBV14 and TRBJ1-3; no clear D. The CDR3 consists of 17 residues. Between the trimmed V and J ends, which lost 3 bases and 0 bases, there was a span of 15 bases. CDR1 SGHDN and CDR2 FVKESK come from the germline V gene. This CDR3 reads CASSHARGPVSGNTIYF. DNA of the CDR3: TGTGCCAGCAGCCATGCTCGAGGACCGGTCTCTGGAAACACCATATATTTT.

The chain couples TRBV2 to TRBJ2-6, with D maybe TRBD2 (5 bases). CDR1 is SNHLY and CDR2 is FYNNEI in the germline V gene. V dropped 9 bases and J dropped 1 base, with 16 bases sitting between them. The CDR3 runs 16 residues. The CDR3 reads CASDTAGGSGANVLTF. The CDR3 DNA sequence: TGTGCCAGTGACACGGCAGGCGGGTCTGGGGCCAACGTCCTGACTTTC. The full variable domain, its missing parts supplied by reference TRBV2 and TRBJ2-6, is EPEVTQTPSHQVTQMGQEVILRCVPISNHLYFYWYRQILGQKVEFLVSFYNNEISEKSEIFDDQFSVERPDGSNFTLKIRSTKLEDSAMYFCASDTAGGSGANVLTFGAGSRLTVL.

The genes are TRBV4-1 and TRBJ2-7; 7 bases align to TRBD1. Trimming at V came to 0 bases and at J to 3 bases, leaving 5 bases not matched to a gene. This CDR3 comprises 15 residues. Germline values: CDR1 MGHRA, CDR2 YSYEKL. CDR3 in DNA: TGCGCCAGCAGCCAAGAAGGGGACAGTTTCTACGAGCAGTACTTC. Its protein is CASSQEGDSFYEQYF.

The chain links TRBV7-2 to TRBJ2-1, with unresolved D. The CDR3 has 19 amino acids. The V end was cut by 2 bases, the J end by 0 bases, with 20 bases between. Germline CDR1 SGHTA, CDR2 FQGNSA. CDR3 DNA sequence: TGTGCCAGCAGCTTATCGAGGTCGGGCGCCTCTTACTCCTACAATGAGCAGTTCTTC. This gives the protein CASSLSRSGASYSYNEQFF.

This chain uses TRBV9 with TRBJ1-6; D uncertain. The CDR3 has 13 residues. Germline V CDR1 and CDR2: SGDLS, YYNGEE. Trimming took off 2 bases at V and 11 bases at J, with 11 bases between the two ends. The CDR3, as DNA: TGTGCCAGCAGCGTCGACGAGGGCGCACCCCTCCACTTT. It translates to CASSVDEGAPLHF.

The V call is TRBV6-5, the J call TRBJ1-1, with D possibly being TRBD1 (6 bases). V was shortened by 2 bases and J by 5 bases, with 12 bases between the two germline ends. Germline V gene lookup returns CDR1 MNHEY and CDR2 SVGAGI. The CDR3 contains 14 residues. CDR3 in DNA: TGTGCCAGCAGTTACAGCTTAGGGGGGACTGAAGCTTTCTTT. Amino acids: CASSYSLGGTEAFF.

This clone was recorded a few times. This sequence joins TRBV27 and TRBJ2-7; D uncertain. The CDR3 contains 14 residues. CDR1 MNHEY and CDR2 SMNVEV come from the germline V gene (reference sequence). V gave up 3 bases and J gave up 4 bases, with 13 bases separating them. CDR3 sequence (DNA): TGTGCCAGCAGTTTTAGTCAGGACGGGTACGAGCAGTACTTC. Encoded protein: CASSFSQDGYEQYF.

CDR3 protein: CASSPGYGYTF. DNA of the CDR3: TGTGCCAGCAGCCCTGGCTATGGCTACACCTTC. The V and J genes are TRBV9 and TRBJ1-2; D not resolved. V gave up 4 bases and J gave up 4 bases, with 5 bases separating them. CDR1 and CDR2 from the germline V gene are SGDLS and YYNGEE. CDR3 length: 11 residues.

The chain carries TRBV20-1 and TRBJ2-7, with D uncertain. The germline V and J ends were trimmed by 3 bases and 6 bases, with 12 bases remaining between them. Germline CDR1 is DFQATT and CDR2 is SNEGSKA (reference sequence). The CDR3 has 12 amino acids. CDR3 sequence: CSASRGLGEQYF. CDR3 DNA sequence: TGCAGTGCTAGTCGTGGGTTAGGCGAGCAGTACTTC.

The chain is built from TRBV28 and TRBJ2-2; 10 nucleotides align to TRBD2. CDR3 length: 17 residues. The J segment lost 6 bases and the V segment lost 3 bases, leaving 10 bases of the junction unmatched. The germline CDR1 and CDR2 sequences are MDHEN and SYDVKM. The CDR3 sequence: CASSLGAGGGTAGELFF. The CDR3 DNA sequence: TGTGCCAGCAGTTTGGGAGCGGGAGGGGGGACCGCCGGGGAGCTGTTTTTT.